This T cell receptor beta chain derives from a study of glioma-infiltrating T cells. The CDR3 contains 17 residues. The germline V gene encodes CDR1 MNHNY and CDR2 SVGAGI (reference sequence). Trimming stripped 6 bases from V and 2 bases from J, with 21 bases between. General study results and limits: CDR3 overlap between tissue and blood was very small.

The iRepertoire nested amplicon-rescue multiplex PCR amplified TCR alpha and beta CDR3s from RNA. Input was roughly 100-450 ng of tissue mRNA or PBMC total RNA. Using its own MiXCR run on the multiplex PCR reads, TCRdb lists one record per CDR3 protein. The sample consists of 150,000 to 200,000 distinct CDR3 sequences, around 40% of them appearing once. As to this clonotype: No antigen is known for it.

The sequencing sample was made of glioma tissue, nonneoplastic brain tissue, or PBMCs (not recorded which). The TCR sequence derives from a human donor with low-grade glioma or glioblastoma, undergoing nonglioma brain surgery, or in good health (not recorded which). The V and J genes are TRBV6-6 and TRBJ2-3; TRBD2 might be the D (6 bases). This CDR3 reads CASSEVGSGQPTDTQYF. CDR3 sequence (DNA): TGTGCCAGCAGCGAAGTTGGTAGCGGTCAGCCCACAGATACGCAGTATTTT.